This T cell receptor (beta chain) was sequenced in a study of PD-1 blockade in classical Hodgkin lymphoma. Study context: Patients in the cohort were put on intravenous nivolumab, 3 mg/kg every 2 weeks. Overall study results and limits: Repertoire difference causes, possibly disease activity or prior therapy, remain undefined. Unlike CD8+ TCR diversity, which did not rise significantly by C4D1, CD4+ TCR diversity did.

All the patients suffered relapse after autologous stem cell transplantation, and brentuximab vedotin exposure differed. Classification of best responses gave complete response, partial response or progressive disease. With respect to this clone: Its antigen is unidentified.

Repertoires were generated with immunoSEQ multiplex PCR, while TCRdb's copy carries only in-frame clones and drops some. The table lists around 19,000 clones, 86% of them singletons. The receptor was isolated from a human donor with classical Hodgkin lymphoma. Sequenced material: peripheral blood mononuclear cells (PBMCs), taken before the second cycle of nivolumab.

The CDR3 reads CASRPRTWTGRGRDGYTF. CDR3 coding DNA: TGTGCCAGCAGACCACGCACCTGGACAGGAAGAGGACGGGATGGCTACACCTTC. V usage is TRBV11-3 and J usage is TRBJ1-2; 7 positions agree with TRBD1. CDR1 SGHNT and CDR2 YENEEA come from the germline V gene. V dropped 6 bases and J dropped 6; count of bases not matched to a gene: 22. There are 18 residues in the CDR3.